This T cell receptor beta chain was found in a study of CD8+ T cells in alopecia areata. The CDR3 loop spans 14 amino acids. V gave up 0 bases and J gave up 0 bases, with 9 bases separating them. Germline lookup yields CDR1 GTSNPN and CDR2 SVGIG (reference sequence). Extraction and reverse transcription of RNA yielded cDNA as the sequencing template. The method was immunoSEQ multiplex PCR; TCRdb's version includes in-frame clones alone and lacks a portion of them. Of under 200,000 clones in the sample, just over 65% were seen once. This sample's treatment: oral pan-JAK inhibitor, 5-10 mg twice daily. The source material was CD4+ T cells sorted from blood, sampled at week 4, from a patient treated with tofacitinib. This rearrangement joins TRBV30 to TRBJ2-7; perhaps D is TRBD1 or TRBD2 (5 bases each). The receptor's source is a human donor with alopecia areata. CDR3 sequence: CAWSVGRISYEQYF. CDR3 nucleotide sequence: TGTGCCTGGAGTGTGGGACGGATCTCCTACGAGCAGTACTTC.